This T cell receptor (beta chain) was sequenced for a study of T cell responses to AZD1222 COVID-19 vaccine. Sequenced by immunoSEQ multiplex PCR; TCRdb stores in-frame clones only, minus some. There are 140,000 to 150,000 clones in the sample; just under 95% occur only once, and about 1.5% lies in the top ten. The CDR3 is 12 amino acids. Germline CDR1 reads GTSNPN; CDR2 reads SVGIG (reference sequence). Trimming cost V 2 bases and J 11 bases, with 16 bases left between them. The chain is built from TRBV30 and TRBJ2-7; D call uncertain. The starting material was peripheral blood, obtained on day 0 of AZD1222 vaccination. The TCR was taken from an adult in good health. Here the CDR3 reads CAWSPSPGLEYF. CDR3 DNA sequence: TGTGCCTGGAGTCCCTCTCCCGGGTTAGAGTACTTC.